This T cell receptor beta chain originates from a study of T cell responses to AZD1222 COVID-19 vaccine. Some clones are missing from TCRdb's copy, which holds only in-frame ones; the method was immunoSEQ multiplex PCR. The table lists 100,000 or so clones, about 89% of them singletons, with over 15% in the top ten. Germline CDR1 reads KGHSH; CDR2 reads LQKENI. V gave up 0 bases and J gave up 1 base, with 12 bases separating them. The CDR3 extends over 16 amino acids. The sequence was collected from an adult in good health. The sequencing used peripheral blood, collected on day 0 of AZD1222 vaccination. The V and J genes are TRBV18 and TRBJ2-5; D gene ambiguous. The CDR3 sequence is CASSPPMPRPQETQYF. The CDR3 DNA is TGTGCCAGCTCACCACCGATGCCCAGGCCCCAAGAGACCCAGTACTTC.